The text below deals with one T cell receptor beta chain. Its antigen is unidentified. Germline loops: CDR1 SGHRS, CDR2 YFSETQ. V lost 4 bases and J lost 4; bases outside the gene matches: 8. There are 15 residues in the CDR3. The data derive from a study of shared clonotypes between healthy human individuals. Whole-study results and caveats: In having few donors, the study represented limited genetic and exposure-history diversity.

Authors' data handling: Filtering was not the same, since immunoSEQ gave junction-only sequences without quality scores. Clones were sequenced by immunoSEQ multiplex PCR, and TCRdb holds only the in-frame ones, with some missing. V and J calls and clone size come straight from that table; D and trimming were deduced from the DNA. This table has about 1 million clones, around 76% appearing once. Sequenced material: memory CD4+ T cells sorted from blood. Sample subset: CD45RA-negative fraction. The clonotype comes from a man between 18 and 29 years old in good health. This chain uses TRBV5-1 with TRBJ2-7; 10 bases match TRBD2. For the CDR3, the DNA is TGCGCCAGCAGCCTCGGCGCTAGCGGGAGTTACGAGCAGTACTTC. This encodes CASSLGASGSYEQYF.